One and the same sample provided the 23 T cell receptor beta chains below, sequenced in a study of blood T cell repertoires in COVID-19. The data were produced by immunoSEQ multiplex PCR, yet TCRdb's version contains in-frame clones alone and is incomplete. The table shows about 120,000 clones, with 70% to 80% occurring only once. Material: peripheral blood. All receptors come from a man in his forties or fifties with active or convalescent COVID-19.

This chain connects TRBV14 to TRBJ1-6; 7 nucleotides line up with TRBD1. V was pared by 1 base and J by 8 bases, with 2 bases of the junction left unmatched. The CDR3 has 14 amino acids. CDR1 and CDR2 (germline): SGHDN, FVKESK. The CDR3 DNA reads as TGTGCCAGCAGCCAAGTGGGACAGTATTCACCCCTCCACTTT. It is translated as CASSQVGQYSPLHF.

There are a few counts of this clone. CDR3: CAWSAYLNPDTQYF. CDR3 nucleotide sequence: TGTGCCTGGAGTGCCTATCTTAACCCAGATACGCAGTATTTT. This chain links TRBV30 with TRBJ2-3, with unresolved D. V was shortened by 1 base and J by 4 bases, with 12 bases between the two germline ends. CDR1 GTSNPN and CDR2 SVGIG come from the germline V gene (reference sequence). This CDR3 contains 14 residues.

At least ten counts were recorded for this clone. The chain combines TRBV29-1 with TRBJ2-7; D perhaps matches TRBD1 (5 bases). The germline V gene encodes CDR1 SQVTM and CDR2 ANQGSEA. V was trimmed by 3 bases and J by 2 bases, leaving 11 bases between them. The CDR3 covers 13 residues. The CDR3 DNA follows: TGCAGCGTTGAGCAGGGAAGTCCCTACGAGCAGTACTTC. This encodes CSVEQGSPYEQYF.

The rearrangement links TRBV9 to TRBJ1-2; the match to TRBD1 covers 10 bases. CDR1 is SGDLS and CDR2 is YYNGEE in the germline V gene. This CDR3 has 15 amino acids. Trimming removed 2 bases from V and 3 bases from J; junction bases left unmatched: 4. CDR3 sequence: CASSVLGTGDYGYTF. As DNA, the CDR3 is TGTGCCAGCAGCGTTCTGGGGACAGGGGACTATGGCTACACCTTC.

As DNA, the CDR3 is TGTGCCAGCAGCGAGATTGGTACAGATACGCAGTATTTT. Protein sequence: CASSEIGTDTQYF. This rearrangement joins TRBV7-2 to TRBJ2-3; no firm D call. This CDR3 region has 13 residues. The germline CDR1 and CDR2 sequences are SGHTA and FQGNSA. V lost 5 bases, J lost 3 bases, and 9 bases lay in between. The variable domain in full, completed from reference TRBV7-2 and TRBJ2-3, reads GAGVSQSPSNKVTEKGKDVELRCDPISGHTALYWYRQSLGQGLEFLIYFQGNSAPDKSGLPSDRFSAERTGGSVSTLTIQRTQQEDSAVYLCASSEIGTDTQYFGPGTRLTVL.

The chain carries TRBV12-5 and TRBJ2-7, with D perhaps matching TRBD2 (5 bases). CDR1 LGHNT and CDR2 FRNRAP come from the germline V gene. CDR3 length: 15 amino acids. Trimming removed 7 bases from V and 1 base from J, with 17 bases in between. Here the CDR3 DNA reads TGTGCTAGTGTTAGGACGGACTCCTATTCCTACGAGCAGTACTTC. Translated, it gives CASVRTDSYSYEQYF. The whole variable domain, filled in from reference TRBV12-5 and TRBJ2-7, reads DARVTQTPRHKVTEMGQEVTMRCQPILGHNTVFWYRQTMMQGLELLAYFRNRAPLDDSGMPKDRFSAEMPDATLATLKIQPSEPRDSAVYFCASVRTDSYSYEQYFGPGTRLTVT.

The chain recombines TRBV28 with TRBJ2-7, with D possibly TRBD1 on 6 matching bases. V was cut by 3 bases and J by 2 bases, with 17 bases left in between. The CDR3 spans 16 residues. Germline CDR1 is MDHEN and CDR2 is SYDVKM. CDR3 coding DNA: TGTGCCAGCAGTTTTTTCGTCGGACAGCCTACCTACGAGCAGTACTTC. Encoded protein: CASSFFVGQPTYEQYF.

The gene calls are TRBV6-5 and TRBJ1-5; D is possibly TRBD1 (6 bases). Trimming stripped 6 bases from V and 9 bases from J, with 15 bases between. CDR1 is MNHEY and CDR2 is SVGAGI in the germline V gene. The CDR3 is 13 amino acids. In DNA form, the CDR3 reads TGTGCCAGCAGAAAACGAGGGGGTTTGCCCCAGCATTTT. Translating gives CASRKRGGLPQHF.

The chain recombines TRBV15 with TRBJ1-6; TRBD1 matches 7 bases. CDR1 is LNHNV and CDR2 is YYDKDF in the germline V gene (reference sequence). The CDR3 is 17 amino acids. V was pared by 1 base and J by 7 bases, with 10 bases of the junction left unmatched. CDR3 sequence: CATSRGGTTGYNSPLHF. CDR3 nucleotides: TGTGCCACCAGCAGAGGTGGTACGACAGGGTACAATTCACCCCTCCACTTT. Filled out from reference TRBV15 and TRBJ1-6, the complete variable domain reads DAMVIQNPRYQVTQFGKPVTLSCSQTLNHNVMYWYQQKSSQAPKLLFHYYDKDFNNEADTPDNFQSRRPNTSFCFLDIRSPGLGDTAMYLCATSRGGTTGYNSPLHFGNGTRLTVT.

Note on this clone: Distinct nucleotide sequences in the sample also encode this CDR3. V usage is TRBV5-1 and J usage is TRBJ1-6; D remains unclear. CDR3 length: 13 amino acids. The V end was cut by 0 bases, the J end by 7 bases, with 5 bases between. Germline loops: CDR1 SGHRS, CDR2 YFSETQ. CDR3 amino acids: CASSLDRNSPLHF. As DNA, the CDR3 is TGCGCCAGCAGCTTGGACAGAAATTCACCCCTCCACTTT. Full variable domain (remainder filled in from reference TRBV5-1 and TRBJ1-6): KAGVTQTPRYLIKTRGQQVTLSCSPISGHRSVSWYQQTPGQGLQFLFEYFSETQRNKGNFPGRFSGRQFSNSRSEMNVSTLELGDSALYLCASSLDRNSPLHFGNGTRLTVT.

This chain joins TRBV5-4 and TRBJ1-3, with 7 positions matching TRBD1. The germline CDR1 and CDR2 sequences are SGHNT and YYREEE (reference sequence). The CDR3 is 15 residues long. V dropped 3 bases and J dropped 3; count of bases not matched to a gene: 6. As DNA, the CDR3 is TGTGCCAGCAGCTCCGACAGGGTCAATGGAAACACCATATATTTT. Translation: CASSSDRVNGNTIYF.

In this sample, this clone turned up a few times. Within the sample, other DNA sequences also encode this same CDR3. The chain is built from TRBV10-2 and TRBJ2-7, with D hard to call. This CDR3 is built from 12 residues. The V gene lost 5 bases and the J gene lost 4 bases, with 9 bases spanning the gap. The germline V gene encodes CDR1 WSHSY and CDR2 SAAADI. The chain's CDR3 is CASSYSFYEQYF. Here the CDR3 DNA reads TGCGCCAGCAGTTACAGCTTTTACGAGCAGTACTTC.

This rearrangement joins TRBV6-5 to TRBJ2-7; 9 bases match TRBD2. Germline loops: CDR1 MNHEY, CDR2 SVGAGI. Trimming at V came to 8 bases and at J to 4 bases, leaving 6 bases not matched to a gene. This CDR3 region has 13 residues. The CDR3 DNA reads TGTGCCAGCTCTGCGGGGGGGGGTTACGAGCAGTACTTC. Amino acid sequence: CASSAGGGYEQYF.

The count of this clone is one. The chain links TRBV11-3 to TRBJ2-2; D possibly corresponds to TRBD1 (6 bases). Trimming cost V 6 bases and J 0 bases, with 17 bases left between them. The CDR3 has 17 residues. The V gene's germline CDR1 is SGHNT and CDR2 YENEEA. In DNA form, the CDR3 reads TGTGCCAGCAGTTCCTCCCCCCAGGGGTCGAACACCGGGGAGCTGTTTTTT. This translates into CASSSSPQGSNTGELFF.

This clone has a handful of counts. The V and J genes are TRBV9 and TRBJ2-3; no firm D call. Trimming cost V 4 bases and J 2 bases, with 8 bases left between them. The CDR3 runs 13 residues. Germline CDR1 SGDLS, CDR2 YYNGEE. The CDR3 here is CASSLSPTDTQYF. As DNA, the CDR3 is TGTGCCAGCAGCCTTAGTCCCACAGATACGCAGTATTTT.

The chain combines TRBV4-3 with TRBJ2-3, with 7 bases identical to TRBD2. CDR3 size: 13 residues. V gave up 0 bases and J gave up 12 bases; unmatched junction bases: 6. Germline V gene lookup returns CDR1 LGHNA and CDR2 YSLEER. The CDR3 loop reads CASSQDWRGFQYF. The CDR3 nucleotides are TGCGCCAGCAGCCAAGATTGGCGGGGGTTCCAGTATTTT.

Here the CDR3 DNA reads TGTGCCAGTAGTCCTTACGGACAGACTCGGTATGGCTACACCTTC. It is translated as CASSPYGQTRYGYTF. V gene TRBV19 combines with J gene TRBJ1-2; maybe TRBD1 (6 bases). The CDR3 extends over 15 amino acids. Germline lookup yields CDR1 LNHDA and CDR2 SQIVND (reference sequence). Trimming shortened V by 5 bases and J by 5 bases, and 18 bases separated the two germline ends.

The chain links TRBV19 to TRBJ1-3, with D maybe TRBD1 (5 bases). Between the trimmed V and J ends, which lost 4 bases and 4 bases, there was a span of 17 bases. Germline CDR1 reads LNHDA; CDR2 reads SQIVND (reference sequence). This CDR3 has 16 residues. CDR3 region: CASSTSGGVGGNTIYF. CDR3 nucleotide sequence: TGTGCCAGTAGTACCTCGGGGGGGGTAGGAGGAAACACCATATATTTT. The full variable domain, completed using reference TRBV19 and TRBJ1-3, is DGGITQSPKYLFRKEGQNVTLSCEQNLNHDAMYWYRQDPGQGLRLIYYSQIVNDFQKGDIAEGYSVSREKKESFPLTVTSAQKNPTAFYLCASSTSGGVGGNTIYFGEGSWLTVV.

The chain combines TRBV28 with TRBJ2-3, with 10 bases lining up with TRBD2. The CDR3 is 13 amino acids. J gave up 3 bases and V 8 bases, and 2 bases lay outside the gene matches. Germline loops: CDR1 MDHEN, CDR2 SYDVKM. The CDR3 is CASQRGGTDTQYF. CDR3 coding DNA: TGTGCCAGCCAGCGGGGGGGGACAGATACGCAGTATTTT.

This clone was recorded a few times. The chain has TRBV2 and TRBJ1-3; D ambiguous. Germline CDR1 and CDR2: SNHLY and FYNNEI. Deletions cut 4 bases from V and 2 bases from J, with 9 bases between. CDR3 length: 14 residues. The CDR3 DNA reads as TGTGCCAGCAGTGGGGCGGGGACTGGAAACACCATATATTTT. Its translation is CASSGAGTGNTIYF.

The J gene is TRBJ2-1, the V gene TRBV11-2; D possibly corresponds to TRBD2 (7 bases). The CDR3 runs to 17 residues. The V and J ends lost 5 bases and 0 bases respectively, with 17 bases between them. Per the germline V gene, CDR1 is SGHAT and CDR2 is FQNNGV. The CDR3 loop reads CASSEGGGWGSYNEQFF. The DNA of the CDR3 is TGTGCCAGCAGCGAAGGGGGAGGGTGGGGCTCCTACAATGAGCAGTTCTTC.

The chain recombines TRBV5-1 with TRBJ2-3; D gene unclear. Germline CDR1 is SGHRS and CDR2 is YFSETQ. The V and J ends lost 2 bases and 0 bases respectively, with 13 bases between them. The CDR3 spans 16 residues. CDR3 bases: TGCGCCAGCAGCTTACGAGCGTCCGCTAGCACAGATACGCAGTATTTT. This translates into CASSLRASASTDTQYF.

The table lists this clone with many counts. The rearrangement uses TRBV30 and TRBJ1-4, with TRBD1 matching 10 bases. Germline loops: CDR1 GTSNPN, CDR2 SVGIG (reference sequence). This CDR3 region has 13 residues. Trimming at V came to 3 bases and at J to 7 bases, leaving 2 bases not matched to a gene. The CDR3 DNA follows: TGTGCCTGGAGGGGACAGGGGAGTGAAAAACTGTTTTTT. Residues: CAWRGQGSEKLFF.